The 30 T cell receptor beta chains listed next were all sequenced from one sample in a study of neurological immune-mediated disorders. Documented time point: longitudinal time-point 3. TCRdb recomputed calls from the 5' RACE reads with MiXCR, one row per CDR3 protein. The table includes more than 40,000 distinct CDR3 sequences, 12% detected once. The sequenced sample was PBMCs. The receptors originated from a male donor with HTLV-1-associated myelopathy (HAM/TSP).

This clonotype was counted at least ten times. This chain links TRBV12-3 or TRBV12-4 with TRBJ1-5, with D tentatively TRBD1 (6 bases). Trimming took 3 bases from V and 6 from J, leaving 18 bases between them. The CDR3 contains 16 residues. This chain's CDR3 is CASSFNMGDRLQPQHF. In DNA, the CDR3 is TGTGCCAGCAGTTTCAATATGGGAGACAGGCTTCAGCCCCAGCATTTT.

This clonotype was picked up many times. The chain couples TRBV12-3 or TRBV12-4 to TRBJ1-3, with a tentative D call TRBD1 (5 bases). The CDR3 is 17 residues long. Trimming took off 3 bases at V and 1 base at J, with 16 bases between the two ends. The DNA of the CDR3 is TGTGCCAGCAGTTTTTTTTCTAGGGGCGCGTCTGGAAACACCATATATTTT. Encoded protein: CASSFFSRGASGNTIYF.

This clonotype was seen many times. V is TRBV5-1 and J is TRBJ2-1; D gene ambiguous. Germline values: CDR1 SGHRS, CDR2 YFSETQ. There are 14 residues in the CDR3. Deletions cut 0 bases from V and 8 bases from J, with 12 bases between. CDR3 sequence reads: CASSLGSYGDEQFF. The CDR3 nucleotides read TGCGCCAGCAGCTTGGGGTCCTATGGCGATGAGCAGTTCTTC.

The sample holds many counts of this clonotype. This chain connects TRBV3-1 to TRBJ2-3; tentatively, D is TRBD2 (6 bases). V was clipped by 3 bases and J by 4 bases, with 8 bases between them. Germline values: CDR1 LGHDT, CDR2 YNNKEL (reference sequence). The CDR3 runs 13 residues. The CDR3 here is CASSQGLADTQYF. CDR3 DNA sequence: TGTGCCAGCAGCCAGGGACTTGCAGATACGCAGTATTTT.

This clonotype has ten or more counts. The chain recombines TRBV6-5 with TRBJ2-7; 11 positions match TRBD2. The CDR3 covers 17 residues. V lost 3 bases, J lost 5 bases, and 12 bases stayed unmatched. Germline CDR1 reads MNHEY; CDR2 reads SVGAGI. The CDR3 protein is CASSYITSGGTRNEQYF. The CDR3 nucleotides are TGTGCCAGCAGTTATATTACTAGCGGGGGAACCCGGAACGAGCAGTACTTC.

This clonotype was counted many times. This chain uses TRBV7-9 with TRBJ2-1; the D gene is possibly TRBD2 (6 bases). Trimming took 4 bases from V and 12 from J, leaving 16 bases between them. Germline V gene data show CDR1 as SEHNR and CDR2 as FQNEAQ (reference sequence). This CDR3 is 13 amino acids long. CDR3 DNA: TGTGCCAGCAGCTATTCTAGTGGGGGGACGCAGTTCTTC. It codes for CASSYSSGGTQFF.

For this clonotype: Mismatch with germline at one junction end may stem from a read error. The rearrangement uses TRBV18 and TRBJ1-1; no definite D call. The germline gives CDR1 KGHSH, CDR2 LQKENI. This CDR3 has 13 amino acids. The CDR3 loop reads CASSPGMNNEAFF. CDR3 DNA: TGTGCCAGCTCACCCGGGATGAACAATGAAGCTTTCTTT.

The chain recombines TRBV2 with TRBJ2-1, with D possibly being TRBD1 (5 bases). V was pared by 9 bases and J by 4 bases, with 13 bases between. CDR1 is SNHLY, CDR2 FYNNEI, per germline. This CDR3 comprises 13 residues. The CDR3 is CASSWGVYNEQFF. CDR3 DNA sequence: TGTGCCAGTAGTTGGGGCGTATACAATGAGCAGTTCTTC. The variable domain in full, completed from reference TRBV2 and TRBJ2-1, reads EPEVTQTPSHQVTQMGQEVILRCVPISNHLYFYWYRQILGQKVEFLVSFYNNEISEKSEIFDDQFSVERPDGSNFTLKIRSTKLEDSAMYFCASSWGVYNEQFFGPGTRLTVL.

This clonotype was detected many times. V is TRBV5-6 and J is TRBJ2-7; D could derive from TRBD1 or TRBD2 (7 bases each). V lost 0 bases and J 3 bases, leaving 13 bases between the germline ends. The length of the CDR3 is 15 residues. The germline gives CDR1 SGHDT, CDR2 YYEEEE. The CDR3 reads CASSLGGGTVYEQYF. The CDR3 DNA follows: TGTGCCAGCAGCTTGGGGGGGGGGACAGTCTACGAGCAGTACTTC.

This clonotype was counted at least ten times. The CDR3 sequence: CASSLRTHYEQYF. CDR3 bases: TGCGCCAGCAGCTTAAGGACTCACTACGAGCAGTACTTC. The chain is built from TRBV5-1 and TRBJ2-7, with a possible D match to TRBD2 (5 bases). V dropped 2 bases and J dropped 3 bases, with 9 bases sitting between them. The length of the CDR3 is 13 residues. The germline CDR1 and CDR2 sequences are SGHRS and YFSETQ.

This clonotype was detected ten times or more. The CDR3 protein is CASSLSRVGNYGYTF. In DNA form, the CDR3 reads TGTGCCAGCAGTTTATCGCGTGTGGGTAACTATGGCTACACCTTC. This chain uses TRBV27 with TRBJ1-2; D is uncertain. CDR3 size: 15 residues. The germline V and J ends were trimmed by 0 bases and 1 base, with 9 bases remaining between them. Germline V gene data show CDR1 as MNHEY and CDR2 as SMNVEV (reference sequence).

This clonotype was seen at least ten times. The chain has TRBV7-8 and TRBJ2-3; maybe TRBD1 (5 bases). The germline gives CDR1 SGHVS, CDR2 FQNEAQ. The length of the CDR3 is 16 residues. V lost 4 bases and J lost 1, with 15 bases in between. CDR3 nucleotides: TGTGCCAGCAGCTCCCCTCAGGGAAGGGGCACAGATACGCAGTATTTT. This encodes CASSSPQGRGTDTQYF.

This clonotype appeared many times. The J gene is TRBJ1-1, the V gene TRBV27; TRBD1 aligns across 9 bases. Trimming took 2 bases from V and 4 from J; bases not matched to a gene: 5. Germline CDR1 MNHEY, CDR2 SMNVEV (reference sequence). The CDR3 has 15 residues. The CDR3 nucleotides are TGTGCCAGCAGTTTAGGACAGGGGTTTCGCACTGAAGCTTTCTTT. Its protein is CASSLGQGFRTEAFF.

Ten or more counts support this clonotype. The chain uses TRBV4-3 and TRBJ1-4; maybe TRBD1 (6 bases). Germline CDR1 is LGHNA and CDR2 is YSLEER. The ends were cut back, 0 bases at V and 4 bases at J, with 12 bases in the middle. CDR3 length: 16 amino acids. CDR3 in DNA: TGCGCCAGCAGCCAAGAAGCAGGGGCCCTTAATGAAAAACTGTTTTTT. It translates to CASSQEAGALNEKLFF.

Ten or more counts support this clonotype. The chain has TRBV10-3 and TRBJ2-4, with D perhaps matching TRBD1 (5 bases). Between the trimmed V and J ends, which lost 6 bases and 8 bases, there was a span of 11 bases. The CDR3 runs 12 residues. CDR1 ENHRY and CDR2 SYGVKD come from the germline V gene. CDR3 in DNA: TGTGCCATCAGCCAGGGTTGGGACATTCAGTACTTC. Its translation is CAISQGWDIQYF.

The sample holds many counts of this clonotype. The chain couples TRBV20-1 to TRBJ1-1, with no clear D. The CDR3 consists of 12 residues. V lost 7 bases, J lost 5 bases, and 14 bases lay in between. CDR1 DFQATT and CDR2 SNEGSKA come from the germline V gene (reference sequence). The CDR3 DNA sequence: TGCAGTGTCGCGCCGGGAGAAACTGAAGCTTTCTTT. This gives the protein CSVAPGETEAFF.

This clonotype was found many times. Its ends do not fully match the called genes, so a read error is possible. The J gene is TRBJ2-5, the V gene TRBV5-1; TRBD1 might be the D (6 bases). CDR3 length equals 13 residues. Germline V gene data show CDR1 as SGHRS and CDR2 as YFSETQ. The CDR3: CASSLGAEKTQYF. The CDR3 DNA reads TGCGCCAGCAGTTTGGGGGCAGAAAAGACCCAGTACTTC.

The sample holds many counts of this clonotype. This chain joins TRBV29-1 and TRBJ2-7, with D possibly matching TRBD1 (6 bases). The CDR3 has 14 residues. The germline gives CDR1 SQVTM, CDR2 ANQGSEA. The ends were cut back, 5 bases at V and 1 base at J, with 15 bases in the middle. CDR3 nucleotides: TGCAGCGTTTTCTTCGAAAGGGGGTCCTACGAGCAGTACTTC. Translation gives CSVFFERGSYEQYF.

Worth noting for this clonotype: A much larger clone lies a single base off, so this may be a read error. The genes are TRBV4-1 and TRBJ2-6; perhaps D is TRBD1 or TRBD2 (5 bases each). The CDR3 covers 17 residues. Germline V gene data show CDR1 as MGHRA and CDR2 as YSYEKL. Here the CDR3 reads CASSPTPAGSGANVMTF. In DNA, the CDR3 is TGCGCCAGCAGCCCCACCCCCGCGGGCTCTGGGGCCAACGTCATGACTTTC.

This clonotype was counted at least ten times. V is TRBV20-1 and J is TRBJ2-5; TRBD2 is a possible D gene (5 bases). The ends were cut back, 5 bases at V and 2 bases at J, with 15 bases in the middle. CDR1 is DFQATT, CDR2 SNEGSKA, per germline (reference sequence). The CDR3 spans 14 residues. This chain's CDR3 is CSAGESSFQETQYF. CDR3 sequence (DNA): TGCAGTGCTGGGGAGTCTAGCTTTCAAGAGACCCAGTACTTC.

This clonotype was observed many times. In nucleotides, the CDR3 is TGTGCCAGCAGCGCCAGGGTCAGGAACACTGAAGCTTTCTTT. Its translation is CASSARVRNTEAFF. The genes are TRBV7-9 and TRBJ1-1; perhaps TRBD1 as D (5 bases). Trimming pared 5 bases from V and 1 base from J, leaving 11 bases between. Germline CDR1 SEHNR, CDR2 FQNEAQ (reference sequence). The length of the CDR3 is 14 residues.

This clonotype occurred many times. This sequence joins TRBV24-1 and TRBJ1-2; unclear D gene. Germline V gives CDR1 KGHDR, CDR2 SFDVKD. The CDR3 is 12 amino acids. V shed 9 bases and J shed 2 bases, with 9 bases lying between them. The chain's CDR3 is CATEDRNYGYTF. The CDR3 DNA reads TGTGCCACCGAGGACCGAAACTATGGCTACACCTTC.

This clonotype was detected many times. The V call is TRBV7-6, the J call TRBJ1-4; D unclear. This CDR3 has 13 amino acids. Germline assignment: CDR1 SGHVS and CDR2 FNYEAQ. V shed 4 bases and J shed 7 bases, with 10 bases lying between them. CDR3 residues: CASSSRASEKLFF. The CDR3 DNA sequence: TGTGCCAGCAGCTCCCGGGCATCTGAAAAACTGTTTTTT.

This clonotype appeared many times. CDR3 sequence: CSATPGTGIDNQPQHF. CDR3 in DNA: TGCAGTGCTACCCCGGGGACGGGGATCGACAATCAGCCCCAGCATTTT. V usage is TRBV20-1 and J usage is TRBJ1-5, with D possibly matching TRBD1 (5 bases). Trimming took 4 bases from V and 3 from J, leaving 19 bases between them. Germline CDR1 reads DFQATT; CDR2 reads SNEGSKA (reference sequence). CDR3 length: 16 residues.

This clonotype was counted many times. This chain connects TRBV7-2 to TRBJ1-1; D uncertain. Germline V lookup: CDR1 SGHTA, CDR2 FQGNSA. V was trimmed by 3 bases and J by 0 bases, leaving 2 bases between them. This CDR3 spans 12 amino acids. The CDR3 spells CASSFLNTEAFF. CDR3 sequence (DNA): TGTGCCAGCAGCTTCCTGAACACTGAAGCTTTCTTT.

The table lists this clonotype with many counts. This sequence joins TRBV5-1 and TRBJ1-1; a weak D match, TRBD1 (5 bases). Trimming shortened V by 5 bases and J by 1 base, and 9 bases separated the two germline ends. The V gene's germline CDR1 is SGHRS and CDR2 YFSETQ. The CDR3 is 13 amino acids. The CDR3 DNA is TGCGCCAGCAGTTATACAGGGAACACTGAAGCTTTCTTT. Translated: CASSYTGNTEAFF.

This clonotype was detected many times. The chain couples TRBV5-1 to TRBJ2-5; D assignment may be TRBD1 or TRBD2 (7 bases each). The CDR3 extends over 19 amino acids. Trimming stripped 1 base from V and 1 base from J, with 23 bases between. The V gene's germline CDR1 is SGHRS and CDR2 YFSETQ. The CDR3 DNA sequence: TGCGCCAGCAGCTTGATCCCAGGGGGGCCGCGGGAGCCCCAAGAGACCCAGTACTTC. It specifies CASSLIPGGPREPQETQYF.

The table lists this clonotype with many counts. The CDR3, as DNA: TGTGCCAGCAGAACAGGGGGCGTAGGTAGCTATGGCTACACCTTC. Its translation is CASRTGGVGSYGYTF. This chain joins TRBV6-5 and TRBJ1-2, with 9 bases that match TRBD1. Germline CDR1 MNHEY, CDR2 SVGAGI. Trimming removed 6 bases from V and 4 bases from J; junction bases left unmatched: 9. The CDR3 has 15 residues.

This clonotype was counted many times. The CDR3 here is CSALRSQETQYF. The CDR3 coding sequence is TGCAGTGCTCTTAGGAGCCAAGAGACCCAGTACTTC. The chain employs TRBV20-1 and TRBJ2-5; D is ambiguous. The V end lost 5 bases, the J end lost 1 base, and 8 bases lay between the germline ends. Germline V gene sequence: CDR1 DFQATT, CDR2 SNEGSKA (reference sequence). The CDR3 has 12 amino acids.

This clonotype was recorded at least ten times. Here the CDR3 DNA reads TGTGCCAGACCTGCACAGCTATCCTACGAGCAGTACTTC. Protein product: CARPAQLSYEQYF. The chain uses TRBV27 and TRBJ2-7, with unresolved D. The CDR3 has 13 amino acids. V lost 9 bases and J lost 1, with 13 bases in between. From germline, CDR1 is MNHEY and CDR2 SMNVEV (reference sequence).